This TCR beta chain emerged from a study of identical twins. The study, taken as a whole, reports: Twins' excess sharing was less marked for out-of-frame beta sequences. Models underestimated out-of-frame TCR alpha sharing in monozygotic twins.

Each donor was a healthy Caucasian. In its sample, this clonotype was seen many times. Its matching antigen is unknown. Via MiXCR, TCRdb re-called the 5' RACE reads, giving one row per CDR3 protein. The data show around 220,000 distinct CDR3 sequences, roughly 13% seen once. Deletions cut 6 bases from V and 10 bases from J, with 12 bases between. The CDR3 is 11 amino acids. This sequence originates from a woman between 18 and 29 years old in good health. J is TRBJ1-1 and V is TRBV12-3 or TRBV12-4; D is undetermined. Sequencing was done on a sample of memory (CD45RO+) T cells sorted from blood. The DNA for the CDR3 is TGTGCCAGCAGCTCGACCCCGGTAGCTTTCTTT. This encodes CASSSTPVAFF.